These 23 T cell receptor beta chains came from one sample sequenced in a study of blood T cell repertoires in COVID-19. The data were produced by immunoSEQ multiplex PCR, yet TCRdb's version contains in-frame clones alone and is incomplete. This sample has approximately 240,000 clones, with about 93% found just once. Specimen: peripheral blood. Source of these receptors: a man aged 25-40 years with COVID-19, enrolled during active disease.

J is TRBJ2-5 and V is TRBV3-1 (or the pseudogene TRBV3-2); 7 bases align to TRBD1. J gave up 3 bases and V 4 bases, and 2 bases lay outside the gene matches. The CDR3 contains 13 residues. Germline V gives CDR1 LGHDT, CDR2 YNNKEL (reference sequence). CDR3 amino acids: CASSLGTEETQYF. The DNA for the CDR3 is TGTGCCAGCAGCCTAGGGACAGAAGAGACCCAGTACTTC.

Only one count was recorded for this clone. The rearrangement joins TRBV30 to TRBJ2-1, with 7 bases lining up with TRBD1. Unmatched junction bases numbered 7, after V lost 1 base and J lost 4 bases. This CDR3 comprises 15 residues. Germline V lookup: CDR1 GTSNPN, CDR2 SVGIG (reference sequence). The CDR3 sequence is CAWSAGGPLYNEQFF. In DNA, the CDR3 is TGTGCCTGGAGTGCAGGGGGTCCTCTTTACAATGAGCAGTTCTTC.

V and J are TRBV9 and TRBJ1-2; 9 nucleotides line up with TRBD1. V lost 4 bases to trimming and J lost 5 bases; unmatched junction nucleotides: 3. Germline values: CDR1 SGDLS, CDR2 YYNGEE. This CDR3 contains 13 residues. CDR3 sequence reads: CASSRQGEYGYTF. The CDR3 DNA reads TGTGCCAGCAGCCGACAGGGGGAATATGGCTACACCTTC.

The chain is built from TRBV9 and TRBJ1-2; D call uncertain. This CDR3 comprises 13 residues. Trimming pared 4 bases from V and 5 bases from J, leaving 12 bases between. The V gene's germline CDR1 is SGDLS and CDR2 YYNGEE. In DNA form, the CDR3 reads TGTGCCAGCAGCCAGGAGGGCATTTATGGCTACACCTTC. It specifies CASSQEGIYGYTF.

The gene calls are TRBV5-5 and TRBJ2-3, with D maybe TRBD1 (5 bases). CDR3 length: 16 amino acids. The ends were cut back, 3 bases at V and 1 base at J, with 15 bases in the middle. Germline V lookup: CDR1 SGHKS, CDR2 YYEKEE (reference sequence). The CDR3 spells CASSWPRQRGTDTQYF. In DNA, the CDR3 is TGTGCCAGCAGCTGGCCGAGACAGCGAGGCACAGATACGCAGTATTTT.

This rearrangement joins TRBV6-5 to TRBJ1-5, with TRBD1 matching over 8 bases. V shed 6 bases, J shed 5 bases, and the junction held 9 bases outside the gene matches. The V gene's germline CDR1 is MNHEY and CDR2 SVGAGI. The CDR3 has 15 amino acids. For the CDR3, the DNA is TGTGCCAGCAGCCGGACAGGGAGGGTGGATCAGCCCCAGCATTTT. Translation: CASSRTGRVDQPQHF.

V gene TRBV4-1 combines with J gene TRBJ2-7; maybe TRBD2 (5 bases). The CDR3 length is 16 residues. Between the trimmed V and J ends, which lost 0 bases and 3 bases, there was a span of 15 bases. CDR1 MGHRA and CDR2 YSYEKL come from the germline V gene. For the CDR3, the DNA is TGCGCCAGCAGCCAAGATCTGCGGGTTCCCAACTACGAGCAGTACTTC. Translated, it gives CASSQDLRVPNYEQYF.

About this clone: The same CDR3 also results from other DNA sequences found in this sample. V gene TRBV5-4 combines with J gene TRBJ2-7, with no clear D. Germline lookup yields CDR1 SGHNT and CDR2 YYREEE (reference sequence). V was pared by 2 bases and J by 0 bases, with 6 bases between. CDR3 length equals 13 residues. DNA of the CDR3: TGTGCCAGCAGCTTCGGGTCCTCCTACGAGCAGTACTTC. Translating it yields CASSFGSSYEQYF. Together with reference TRBV5-4 and TRBJ2-7, the CDR3 gives the full variable domain: ETGVTQSPTHLIKTRGQQVTLRCSSQSGHNTVSWYQQALGQGPQFIFQYYREEENGRGNFPPRFSGLQFPNYSSELNVNALELDDSALYLCASSFGSSYEQYFGPGTRLTVT.

This sequence joins TRBV7-2 and TRBJ2-3, with D possibly being TRBD1 (6 bases). This CDR3 is 15 amino acids long. Germline V gene lookup returns CDR1 SGHTA and CDR2 FQGNSA. V was pared by 4 bases and J by 2 bases, with 13 bases between. CDR3 nucleotide sequence: TGTGCCAGCAGCTCCGGGTGGGGGCACACAGATACGCAGTATTTT. Its protein is CASSSGWGHTDTQYF. Looking up the rest from reference TRBV7-2 and TRBJ2-3 gives the full variable domain: GAGVSQSPSNKVTEKGKDVELRCDPISGHTALYWYRQSLGQGLEFLIYFQGNSAPDKSGLPSDRFSAERTGGSVSTLTIQRTQQEDSAVYLCASSSGWGHTDTQYFGPGTRLTVL.

The V call is TRBV30, the J call TRBJ2-5; tentative D call: TRBD2 (6 bases). Trimming removed 0 bases at V and 5 bases at J, with 22 bases between. The CDR3 covers 17 residues. From germline, CDR1 is GTSNPN and CDR2 SVGIG (reference sequence). The DNA for the CDR3 is TGTGCCTGGAGTGTACCCGCCGGGTGGGGGGTCCGGGAGACCCAGTACTTC. This translates into CAWSVPAGWGVRETQYF.

This clone was observed a handful of times. The chain combines TRBV12-5 with TRBJ1-5; a possible D gene is TRBD1 (6 bases). CDR1 is LGHNT, CDR2 FRNRAP, per germline. The CDR3 extends over 14 amino acids. Trimming cost V 3 bases and J 3 bases, with 9 bases left between them. CDR3 protein: CASGFAGDNQPQHF. In DNA form, the CDR3 reads TGTGCTAGTGGTTTTGCAGGGGACAATCAGCCCCAGCATTTT. Using reference TRBV12-5 and TRBJ1-5 for the parts outside the CDR3, the full variable domain is DARVTQTPRHKVTEMGQEVTMRCQPILGHNTVFWYRQTMMQGLELLAYFRNRAPLDDSGMPKDRFSAEMPDATLATLKIQPSEPRDSAVYFCASGFAGDNQPQHFGDGTRLSIL.

The chain recombines TRBV19 with TRBJ2-1; D is undetermined. The CDR3 is 13 residues long. V was shortened by 0 bases and J by 5 bases, with 5 bases between the two germline ends. Germline CDR1 LNHDA, CDR2 SQIVND (reference sequence). DNA for the CDR3: TGTGCCAGTAGTATAGACAGTAACAATGAGCAGTTCTTC. Its protein is CASSIDSNNEQFF.

This clone was detected once. The same CDR3 is also encoded by other DNA sequences in this sample. The chain carries TRBV9 and TRBJ1-6, with 7 bases matching TRBD1. CDR1 SGDLS and CDR2 YYNGEE come from the germline V gene. This CDR3 region has 14 residues. The V gene end was trimmed by 2 bases and the J gene end by 10 bases; junction bases not matched to a gene: 6. CDR3 residues: CASSVRTGNSPLHF. In DNA, the CDR3 is TGTGCCAGCAGCGTTCGGACAGGAAACTCACCCCTCCACTTT.

The chain links TRBV2 to TRBJ2-7; the match to TRBD1 covers 10 bases. V was clipped by 5 bases and J by 6 bases; unmatched bases: 7. The CDR3 extends over 14 amino acids. From germline, CDR1 is SNHLY and CDR2 FYNNEI. This CDR3 reads CASSHGQGGIEQYF. DNA for the CDR3: TGTGCCAGCAGTCACGGACAGGGGGGTATCGAGCAGTACTTC.

The chain couples TRBV6-5 to TRBJ2-7, with D tentatively TRBD2 (6 bases). Trimming took 7 bases from V and 3 from J, leaving 10 bases between them. CDR1 MNHEY and CDR2 SVGAGI come from the germline V gene. The CDR3 covers 12 residues. The CDR3 is CASTLGGYEQYF. The CDR3 nucleotides read TGTGCCAGCACCCTGGGGGGCTACGAGCAGTACTTC.

The chain is built from TRBV4-2 and TRBJ2-3, with 10 nucleotides matching TRBD2. The germline V gene encodes CDR1 LGHNA and CDR2 YNFKEQ. The ends lost 3 bases at V and 1 base at J; junction bases unmatched: 1. The CDR3 runs 15 residues. The CDR3 sequence: CASSHGLAGTDTQYF. CDR3 nucleotides: TGTGCCAGCAGCCATGGACTAGCGGGCACAGATACGCAGTATTTT.

V gene TRBV18 combines with J gene TRBJ1-5, with 7 bases identical to TRBD1. CDR1 is KGHSH, CDR2 LQKENI, per germline. J gave up 10 bases and V 3 bases, and 9 bases lay outside the gene matches. CDR3 length equals 14 residues. CDR3 sequence reads: CASSPGTEREPQHF. CDR3 sequence (DNA): TGTGCCAGCTCACCGGGGACAGAGAGGGAACCCCAGCATTTT.

This chain joins TRBV19 and TRBJ1-5, with D perhaps TRBD1 (5 bases). The CDR3 length is 17 residues. Germline loops: CDR1 LNHDA, CDR2 SQIVND (reference sequence). The V end lost 4 bases, the J end lost 1 base, and 17 bases lay between the germline ends. CDR3: CASSTQAGIGSNQPQHF. CDR3 coding DNA: TGTGCCAGTAGTACACAAGCAGGGATAGGGAGCAATCAGCCCCAGCATTTT.

The chain is built from TRBV6-6 and TRBJ2-5; D possibly corresponds to TRBD2 (7 bases). V was trimmed by 8 bases and J by 5 bases, leaving 15 bases between them. Germline values: CDR1 MNHNY, CDR2 SVGAGI (reference sequence). The CDR3 is 13 residues long. The DNA for the CDR3 is TGTGCCAGCGGTTGGGGGGGGCTGGAGACCCAGTACTTC. Protein product: CASGWGGLETQYF.

V gene TRBV12-3 or TRBV12-4 combines with J gene TRBJ1-1; D gene unclear. Trimming stripped 5 bases from V and 4 bases from J, with 11 bases between. The CDR3 runs to 13 residues. The CDR3 spells CASSVTISTEAFF. In nucleotides, the CDR3 is TGTGCCAGCAGTGTTACTATTAGCACTGAAGCTTTCTTT.

This sequence joins TRBV3-1 (or the pseudogene TRBV3-2) and TRBJ1-1; D not certain. The germline gives CDR1 LGHDT, CDR2 YNNKEL (reference sequence). The ends were cut back, 0 bases at V and 1 base at J, with 6 bases in the middle. This CDR3 comprises 14 residues. CDR3 DNA sequence: TGTGCCAGCAGCCAAGATCACAGGAACACTGAAGCTTTCTTT. It specifies CASSQDHRNTEAFF.

This clone was seen more than once but under ten times. The chain has TRBV3-1 (or the pseudogene TRBV3-2) and TRBJ1-5, with 7 positions matching TRBD1. The CDR3 runs to 15 residues. Germline loops: CDR1 LGHDT, CDR2 YNNKEL (reference sequence). V lost 3 bases, J lost 2 bases, and 4 bases stayed unmatched. DNA for the CDR3: TGTGCCAGCAGCCATAACAGGGGCGGCAATCAGCCCCAGCATTTT. This codes for CASSHNRGGNQPQHF.

V usage is TRBV7-9 and J usage is TRBJ1-4; 8 positions agree with TRBD1. This CDR3 comprises 16 residues. Germline V gene data show CDR1 as SEHNR and CDR2 as FQNEAQ (reference sequence). V was clipped by 1 base and J by 5 bases; unmatched bases: 6. CDR3: CASSLEGQVSNEKLFF. The CDR3 region has the DNA TGTGCCAGCAGCTTAGAGGGACAGGTTTCAAATGAAAAACTGTTTTTT.